The 17 T cell receptor beta chains presented below share a single source sample, sequenced in a study of identical twins. TCRdb re-called the 5' RACE reads through MiXCR, storing one row per CDR3 protein. The data contain some 1,600,000 distinct CDR3 sequences, less than 40% of them singletons. The sample taken for sequencing was cord blood. These receptors originate from a newborn girl in good health.

In its sample, this clonotype was seen many times. V gene TRBV6-5 combines with J gene TRBJ2-7; 11 nucleotides line up with TRBD1. This CDR3 has 16 amino acids. The V gene's germline CDR1 is MNHEY and CDR2 SVGAGI. Trimming removed 7 bases from V and 3 bases from J; junction bases left unmatched: 11. The CDR3: CASTNLGQGAFYEQYF. The CDR3, as DNA: TGTGCCAGCACCAACCTTGGACAGGGGGCTTTCTACGAGCAGTACTTC.

There are a few counts of this clonotype. A much larger clone differs by one base, so this may be a read error. V is TRBV28 and J is TRBJ1-2, with D hard to call. This CDR3 region has 10 residues. Germline V gene lookup returns CDR1 MDHEN and CDR2 SYDVKM. V was cut by 2 bases and J by 10 bases, with 5 bases left in between. CDR3 nucleotide sequence: TGTGCCAGCAGTTTAAGTGACTACACCTTC. This codes for CASSLSDYTF.

This clonotype was recorded many times. The chain carries TRBV27 and TRBJ1-5; 9 nucleotides match TRBD1. Germline values: CDR1 MNHEY, CDR2 SMNVEV (reference sequence). The junction had 1 base not matched to a gene; V was cut back by 5 bases and J by 2 bases. This CDR3 has 14 residues. The CDR3 spells CASSRQGGNQPQHF. Written as DNA, the CDR3 is TGTGCCAGCAGTCGACAGGGGGGCAATCAGCCCCAGCATTTT.

This clonotype was picked up a small number of times. The rearrangement uses TRBV20-1 and TRBJ2-3; 15 bases match TRBD2. The CDR3 contains 17 residues. V lost 4 bases and J lost 4; bases outside the gene matches: 9. Germline-derived CDR1 and CDR2 are DFQATT and SNEGSKA (reference sequence). The CDR3, as DNA: TGCAGTGCTACCCTCCCCCGGACTAGCGGGGGGGCAGATACGCAGTATTTT. As protein: CSATLPRTSGGADTQYF.

The CDR3 sequence is CSASLRAGSYNEQFF. The CDR3 DNA reads TGCAGTGCTAGCCTGCGAGCGGGTTCCTACAATGAGCAGTTCTTC. The V gene is TRBV20-1, the J gene TRBJ2-1, with D perhaps matching TRBD2 (6 bases). This CDR3 has 15 residues. Trimming took off 3 bases at V and 1 base at J, with 13 bases between the two ends. Germline V lookup: CDR1 DFQATT, CDR2 SNEGSKA (reference sequence).

The rearrangement joins TRBV28 to TRBJ2-1, with TRBD2 as a possible D gene (6 bases). Germline values: CDR1 MDHEN, CDR2 SYDVKM. The CDR3 has 15 residues. Trimming pared 2 bases from V and 3 bases from J, leaving 11 bases between. The DNA for the CDR3 is TGTGCCAGCAGTTTAGCGGGGATGGACTACAATGAGCAGTTCTTC. As protein: CASSLAGMDYNEQFF.

The gene calls are TRBV18 and TRBJ1-2, with 9 bases fitting TRBD1. Per the germline V gene, CDR1 is KGHSH and CDR2 is LQKENI. J lost 3 bases, V lost 3 bases, and 11 bases had no gene match. This CDR3 has 17 amino acids. CDR3 sequence reads: CASSPRLTGGADYGYTF. The CDR3 region has the DNA TGTGCCAGCTCACCTCGCCTTACAGGGGGCGCGGACTATGGCTACACCTTC.

This clonotype showed up just a few times. J is TRBJ2-7 and V is TRBV12-3 or TRBV12-4, with D perhaps TRBD2 (5 bases). The CDR3 totals 17 residues. Trimming cost V 4 bases and J 5 bases, with 24 bases left between them. CDR3 in DNA: TGTGCCAGCAGTTCCGAATCGATTTTCCGGGGTGGGGACGAGCAGTACTTC. Encoded protein: CASSSESIFRGGDEQYF.

This sequence joins TRBV3-1 and TRBJ2-7, with a possible D match to TRBD2 (5 bases). The V end lost 2 bases, the J end lost 2 bases, and 19 bases lay between the germline ends. Germline CDR1 LGHDT, CDR2 YNNKEL (reference sequence). The CDR3 runs 17 residues. The CDR3 DNA is TGTGCCAGCAGCCAATCACCGGGAATTTCGCCAACCTACGAGCAGTACTTC. Its protein product is CASSQSPGISPTYEQYF.

The gene calls are TRBV20-1 and TRBJ2-7; maybe TRBD2 (6 bases). Germline assignment: CDR1 DFQATT and CDR2 SNEGSKA (reference sequence). V lost 6 bases, J lost 7 bases, and 22 bases lay in between. The CDR3 contains 14 residues. The CDR3 spells CSARPGLHYNEQYF. The CDR3 nucleotides read TGCAGTGCCCGACCGGGACTCCACTACAATGAGCAGTACTTC.

This clonotype came up a few times. This chain connects TRBV7-2 to TRBJ2-5; D remains ambiguous. CDR1 and CDR2 (germline): SGHTA, FQGNSA. CDR3 length: 14 residues. V was clipped by 2 bases and J by 1 base, with 8 bases between them. This CDR3 is CASSLFAAQETQYF. CDR3 sequence (DNA): TGTGCCAGCAGCTTATTCGCCGCCCAAGAGACCCAGTACTTC.

This clonotype was counted only a few times. The genes are TRBV29-1 and TRBJ1-1, with D maybe TRBD1 (6 bases). V lost 6 bases and J lost 0, with 17 bases in between. The CDR3 consists of 15 residues. Germline-derived CDR1 and CDR2 are SQVTM and ANQGSEA. CDR3 protein: CSVASDRLLNTEAFF. The CDR3 DNA follows: TGCAGCGTCGCCTCGGACAGACTCCTGAACACTGAAGCTTTCTTT.

This clonotype was seen only a few times. V gene TRBV10-3 combines with J gene TRBJ2-3; no clear D gene. The CDR3 has 16 residues. The germline CDR1 and CDR2 sequences are ENHRY and SYGVKD. V was shortened by 7 bases and J by 0 bases, with 17 bases between the two germline ends. DNA of the CDR3: TGTGCCATCACCCGAGGTTACGGATGGAGCACAGATACGCAGTATTTT. This sequence encodes CAITRGYGWSTDTQYF.

The rearrangement uses TRBV7-2 and TRBJ2-3; D is perhaps TRBD2 (6 bases). The CDR3 loop spans 16 amino acids. The V end was cut by 4 bases, the J end by 10 bases, with 24 bases between. The germline gives CDR1 SGHTA, CDR2 FQGNSA. The CDR3 DNA is TGTGCCAGCAGCTCCATAGGGACTCTAGCACAGACTCCGCAGTATTTT. Protein product: CASSSIGTLAQTPQYF.

The chain links TRBV5-1 to TRBJ2-3, with D possibly matching TRBD2 (6 bases). Trimming left V 0 bases short and J 0 bases short, with 17 bases between. The CDR3 spans 18 residues. Germline V CDR1 and CDR2: SGHRS, YFSETQ. The CDR3 DNA is TGCGCCAGCAGCTTGGTGGTGGGGGGTAGCGGAAGCACAGATACGCAGTATTTT. It is translated as CASSLVVGGSGSTDTQYF.

There are many counts of this clonotype. The chain employs TRBV24-1 and TRBJ2-3; D perhaps matches TRBD1 (7 bases). In germline, CDR1 is KGHDR, CDR2 SFDVKD. The CDR3 totals 15 residues. V was pared by 3 bases and J by 6 bases, with 15 bases between. CDR3 sequence: CATSDRRGLRDTQYF. Here the CDR3 DNA reads TGTGCCACCAGTGATCGGAGGGGGCTAAGGGATACGCAGTATTTT.

This clonotype was seen more than once but under ten times. The CDR3 region has the DNA TGTGCCAGCAGTGAATGGGACATTTTCACTGAAGCTTTCTTT. Protein sequence: CASSEWDIFTEAFF. The rearrangement links TRBV25-1 to TRBJ1-1; D is perhaps TRBD1 (6 bases). The CDR3 covers 14 residues. V dropped 1 base and J dropped 4 bases, with 10 bases sitting between them. CDR1 is MGHDK and CDR2 is SYGVNS in the germline V gene.